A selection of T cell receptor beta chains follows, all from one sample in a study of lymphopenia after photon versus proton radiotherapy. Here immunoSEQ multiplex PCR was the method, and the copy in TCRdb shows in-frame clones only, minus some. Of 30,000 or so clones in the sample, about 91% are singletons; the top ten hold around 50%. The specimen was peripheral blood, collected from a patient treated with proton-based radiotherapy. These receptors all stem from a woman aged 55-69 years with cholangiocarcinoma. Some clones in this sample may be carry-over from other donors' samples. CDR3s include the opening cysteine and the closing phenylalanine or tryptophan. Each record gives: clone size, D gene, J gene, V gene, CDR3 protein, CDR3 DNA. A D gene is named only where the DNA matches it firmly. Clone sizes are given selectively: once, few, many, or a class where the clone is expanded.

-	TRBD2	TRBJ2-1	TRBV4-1	CASSQEERGPYNEQFF	TGCGCCAGCAGCCAAGAGGAGCGGGGCCCCTACAATGAGCAGTTCTTC
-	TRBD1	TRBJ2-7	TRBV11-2	CASSFDREAYEQYF	TGTGCCAGCAGCTTCGACAGGGAAGCCTACGAGCAGTACTTC
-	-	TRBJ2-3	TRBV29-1	CSVVGGKNTDTQYF	TGCAGCGTTGTAGGGGGGAAAAACACAGATACGCAGTATTTT
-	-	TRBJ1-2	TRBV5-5	CASTATNYGYTF	TGTGCCAGCACTGCAACTAACTATGGCTACACCTTC
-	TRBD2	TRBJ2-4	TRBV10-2	CASSPTSVNIQYF	TGCGCCAGCAGTCCTACTAGCGTAAACATTCAGTACTTC
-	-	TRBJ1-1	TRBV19	CASSTDTYTEAFF	TGTGCCAGTAGCACCGACACGTACACTGAAGCTTTCTTT
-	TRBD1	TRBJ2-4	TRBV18	CASSPPRDSNIQYF	TGTGCCAGCTCACCACCCCGGGACAGTAACATTCAGTACTTC
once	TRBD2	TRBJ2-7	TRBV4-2	CASSQGGTNLFEQYF	TGTGCCAGCAGCCAAGGCGGGACTAACCTCTTTGAGCAGTACTTC
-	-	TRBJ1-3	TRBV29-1	CSVAERRSASGNTIYF	TGCAGCGTTGCCGAACGTAGGTCTGCCTCTGGAAACACCATATATTTT
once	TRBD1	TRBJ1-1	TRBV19	CASRTGVSTEAFF	TGTGCCAGTAGGACAGGGGTGAGCACTGAAGCTTTCTTT
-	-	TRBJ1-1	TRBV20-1	CSALRVAEAFF	TGCAGTGCACTTCGGGTGGCTGAAGCTTTCTTT
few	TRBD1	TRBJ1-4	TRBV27	CASSSGPGQGYEKLFF	TGTGCCAGCAGTTCCGGACCGGGACAGGGGTATGAAAAACTGTTTTTT
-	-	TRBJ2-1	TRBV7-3	CASSYDWYDNEQFF	TGTGCCAGCAGCTACGACTGGTATGACAATGAGCAGTTCTTC
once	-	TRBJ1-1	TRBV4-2	CASSQDRQGAFF	TGTGCCAGCAGCCAAGATAGGCAAGGAGCTTTCTTT
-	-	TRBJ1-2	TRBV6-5	CASTSFAGSFDYTF	TGTGCCAGCACCTCCTTTGCCGGGAGCTTCGACTACACCTTC
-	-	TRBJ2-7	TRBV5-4	CASSLLLKSSYEQYF	TGTGCCAGCAGCTTGTTACTCAAAAGCTCCTACGAGCAGTACTTC
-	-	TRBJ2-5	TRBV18	CASSPSRRQETQYF	TGTGCCAGCTCACCAAGTAGGAGACAAGAGACCCAGTACTTC
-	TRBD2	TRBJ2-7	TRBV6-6	CASSQQGLAAEEQYF	TGTGCCAGCAGCCAACAAGGACTAGCGGCCGAAGAGCAGTACTTC
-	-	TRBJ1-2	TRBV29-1	CSVDLGALGGYTF	TGCAGCGTTGATTTGGGCGCGCTGGGGGGCTACACCTTC
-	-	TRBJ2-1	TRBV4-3	CASSQEIPSSYNEQFF	TGCGCCAGCAGCCAAGAAATTCCCAGCTCCTACAATGAGCAGTTCTTC
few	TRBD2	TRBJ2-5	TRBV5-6	CASSLGTSGGAVTQYF	TGTGCCAGCAGCTTGGGGACTAGCGGGGGGGCTGTGACCCAGTACTTC
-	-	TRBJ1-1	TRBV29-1	CSVHHSPGAFF	TGCAGCGTCCACCACTCTCCTGGAGCTTTCTTT
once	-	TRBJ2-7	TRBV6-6	CASTNGGRRSEQYF	TGTGCCAGCACCAACGGGGGCAGACGCAGCGAGCAGTACTTC
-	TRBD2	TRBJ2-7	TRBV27	CASSETSWYEQYF	TGTGCCAGCAGTGAGACTAGCTGGTACGAGCAGTACTTC
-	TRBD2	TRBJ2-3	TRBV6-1	CASRELAGRADTQYF	TGTGCCAGCAGGGAACTAGCGGGGCGTGCAGATACGCAGTATTTT
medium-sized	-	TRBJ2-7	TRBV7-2	CASSSRGTAYEQYF	TGTGCCAGCAGCTCCCGCGGGACAGCCTATGAGCAGTACTTC
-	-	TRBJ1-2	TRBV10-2	CASRSEGGYTF	TGCGCCAGCCGAAGCGAGGGCGGCTACACCTTC